This TCR beta chain appears in the sequencing data of a study of T cell responses to AZD1222 COVID-19 vaccine (dated by TCRdb to the early 2020s). For the study in its entirety: A total of under 250 trial participants underwent TCR sequencing, of whom roughly 210 had received two doses of AZD1222 and some 25 had received two doses of the MenACWY control vaccine. Trial participants were enrolled by age into subgroups of 18-55, 56-69 and 70-plus years, and about 150, 27 and 61 TCR-sequenced participants, respectively, were included in these subgroups.

The time point label on this specimen signifies: about 28 days (+/-7) after the second vaccine dose. AZD1222 recipients given second doses at about 4 weeks or at about 12 weeks were pooled, since spike-specific TCR depth and breadth were not found to differ between the two schedules. Vaccinee samples were obtained from the UK trials COV001 and COV002, which included a single-blind randomized controlled phase 2/3 trial of AZD1222 (ChAdOx1 nCoV-19) in healthy adults. For TCRbeta chain sequencing, PBMC samples from trial participants were taken at day 0 and at day 28 after the second dose. What the authors observed across the whole study: Conclusions about previously exposed vaccinees were limited because only six AZD1222 recipients were SARS-CoV-2 seropositive at baseline. Reportedly, close to half of the unique spike-specific TCRs recognized epitopes lying outside the regions that are mutated in the B.1.351 and B.1.1.7 variants. The 56-69-year group was small, and its depth increase did not reach significance, likely because of low power. CD4 TCRs associated with the vaccine covered the entire spike protein, and the dominant responses were in regions 160-218 and 743-854. Spike-specific TCR breadth and depth rose significantly after two AZD1222 doses compared with day 0 and with MenACWY recipients. Participants were mostly white British, with more females than males. The authors suggested clonal diversity may have been underestimated. Because no samples from the day 14 peak response were available, repertoires could be characterized only after the peak T cell response.

On this clone itself: There is no known antigen for this receptor. Within one base of it there is no much larger clone, and no base qualities were kept.

The CDR3 regions of human TCRbeta chains were subjected to immunosequencing. The authors' analysis ran thus. Repertoire TCRs were checked for matches against a reference library of SARS-CoV-2-specific TCRs that had been generated using the MIRA antigen-specificity platform. Breadth was defined as the fraction of unique TCRs that were SARS-CoV-2-associated. Depth was defined as the fraction of total T cells that were SARS-CoV-2-associated. Using the MIRA data, every spike-specific TCR was mapped to the spike region that the TCR reacted to and assigned to either a CD4 or a CD8 class. Log10-transformed breadth and depth values were compared by one-way ANOVA with Sidak's multiple comparisons tests. In its TCRdb copy, this immuneACCESS table keeps in-frame sequences only and misses some clones. Where compared with another copy, unresolved V genes explain less than half of these, and the others have no known cause. V and J calls and clone size follow that table, whereas D and trimming were derived from the DNA. The sample includes about 120,000 clones, with roughly 86% observed a single time. The ten largest account for about 3% of the sample.

For CDR1 and CDR2, the germline V gene lists MRHNA and SNTAGT. From cysteine to phenylalanine, the CDR3 is 15 amino acids long. The sequence is cut down to CDR3 DNA, 45 bases in frame from base 1. The germline V and J ends show losses of 4 bases and 3 bases respectively, and no gene match explains 6 bases of the junction. The chain is made from TRBV6-4 and TRBJ1-1, and TRBD1 matches 9 of the central bases. The sequence was obtained from an adult who received the AZD1222 COVID-19 vaccine. The sample was peripheral blood, taken 28 days after the second AZD1222 dose. For the CDR3, the sequence is CASSATGGGYTEAFF. The DNA sequence is TGTGCCAGCAGTGCCACAGGGGGCGGATACACTGAAGCTTTCTTT.